Presented here are 2 T cell receptor beta chains from one specimen sequenced in a study of Ad26.COV2.S vaccination and SARS-CoV-2 variants. The protocol was immunoSEQ multiplex PCR, while the TCRdb copy is restricted to in-frame clones and leaves out a portion. The sample shows 300,000 to 400,000 clones, around 84% of them seen only once. The sample's treatment: some 20 received Ad26.COV2.S at low or high dose, single or two shots; 5 received placebo; per-sample allocation not given. Collection of samples fell on day 63 after the first vaccine or placebo injection. Sequences were derived from peripheral blood, sampled in a trial of Ad26.COV2.S vaccine versus placebo. The receptors derive from a person aged 18-60 years who received the Ad26.COV2.S COVID-19 vaccine or a placebo.

V and J are TRBV5-5 and TRBJ1-1, with 8 bases lining up with TRBD1. Trimming cost V 3 bases and J 4 bases; bases outside gene matches: 8. This CDR3 is 15 amino acids long. Germline CDR1 and CDR2: SGHKS and YYEKEE (reference sequence). In nucleotides, the CDR3 is TGTGCCAGCAGCTGGATGGACAGGGTGGGCACTGAAGCTTTCTTT. It specifies CASSWMDRVGTEAFF. The whole variable domain, filled in from reference TRBV5-5 and TRBJ1-1, reads DAGVTQSPTHLIKTRGQQVTLRCSPISGHKSVSWYQQVLGQGPQFIFQYYEKEERGRGNFPDRFSARQFPNYSSELNVNALLLGDSALYLCASSWMDRVGTEAFFGQGTRLTVV.

The genes are TRBV9 and TRBJ2-5; 10 bases are shared with TRBD2. In germline, CDR1 is SGDLS, CDR2 YYNGEE. The CDR3 totals 17 residues. V shed 0 bases, J shed 5 bases, and the junction held 10 bases outside the gene matches. This chain's CDR3 is CASSVEGLAGEGETQYF. The CDR3 DNA reads TGTGCCAGCAGCGTAGAGGGGCTAGCGGGGGAGGGGGAGACCCAGTACTTC.